The 11 T cell receptor beta chains listed next were all sequenced from one sample in a study of control samples from healthy donors and cancer patients. The assay was immunoSEQ multiplex PCR, and TCRdb's table has in-frame clones only and misses some. The sample lists 150,000 to 180,000 clones, approximately 94% seen once, with approximately 6.1% in the top ten. Material: blood. The receptors shown here come from a man aged 35-49 years in good health.

The V and J genes are TRBV19 and TRBJ2-7; TRBD1 is a possible D gene (5 bases). V was pared by 6 bases and J by 3 bases, with 12 bases between. The CDR3 sequence is 13 residues long. From germline, CDR1 is LNHDA and CDR2 SQIVND (reference sequence). The CDR3 sequence is CASRDTHLYEQYF. In DNA, the CDR3 is TGTGCCAGTAGGGACACTCACCTCTACGAGCAGTACTTC.

The chain carries TRBV7-2 and TRBJ1-3; 7 nucleotides line up with TRBD1. The CDR3 runs to 14 residues. After removal of 5 bases from V and 4 bases from J, the junction contained 5 bases not matched to a gene. CDR1 is SGHTA and CDR2 is FQGNSA in the germline V gene. The CDR3 spells CASSPGGSGNTIYF. DNA for the CDR3: TGTGCCAGCAGCCCAGGGGGGTCAGGAAACACCATATATTTT.

V is TRBV7-9 and J is TRBJ1-2, with 7 bases fitting TRBD1. J gave up 8 bases and V 5 bases, and 5 bases lay outside the gene matches. Germline CDR1 SEHNR, CDR2 FQNEAQ (reference sequence). This CDR3 spans 12 amino acids. For the CDR3, the DNA is TGTGCCAGCAGCGAACAGGGGCACGGCTACACCTTC. Its protein is CASSEQGHGYTF.

This rearrangement joins TRBV27 to TRBJ2-1, with 9 nucleotides matching TRBD2. Germline CDR1 is MNHEY and CDR2 is SMNVEV (reference sequence). This CDR3 has 13 amino acids. V shed 6 bases and J 10 bases; nucleotides not matched to a gene: 7. The CDR3 is CASRPGTSNEQFF. CDR3 nucleotide sequence: TGTGCCAGCAGGCCCGGGACTAGCAACGAGCAGTTCTTC.

This rearrangement joins TRBV4-1 to TRBJ2-7; D unclear. The CDR3 length is 14 residues. The germline V gene has CDR1 MGHRA and CDR2 YSYEKL. V was trimmed by 0 bases and J by 6 bases, leaving 12 bases between them. The chain's CDR3 is CASSQDAVPSEQYF. The CDR3 bases are TGCGCCAGCAGCCAAGATGCAGTCCCTTCCGAGCAGTACTTC.

This chain joins TRBV29-1 and TRBJ2-7, with TRBD2 matching over 11 bases. Germline CDR1 and CDR2: SQVTM and ANQGSEA. Trimming took 5 bases from V and 5 from J; bases not matched to a gene: 8. The CDR3 extends over 14 amino acids. The DNA of the CDR3 is TGCAGCGTTATGGGTAGCGGGGGGGCCCACGAGCAGTACTTC. Translation gives CSVMGSGGAHEQYF.

J is TRBJ1-2 and V is TRBV28; TRBD1 is a possible D gene (6 bases). Trimming took 7 bases from V and 4 from J, leaving 13 bases between them. This CDR3 has 13 amino acids. Germline CDR1 is MDHEN and CDR2 is SYDVKM. Written as DNA, the CDR3 is TGTGCCAGCACATCAGGGGTCACCTATGGCTACACCTTC. This codes for CASTSGVTYGYTF.

The V call is TRBV12-3 or TRBV12-4, the J call TRBJ1-2, with D possibly being TRBD1 (5 bases). This CDR3 comprises 13 residues. V was cut by 6 bases and J by 7 bases, with 15 bases left in between. The CDR3 spells CASSWGVDGGYTF. CDR3 DNA: TGTGCCAGCAGCTGGGGGGTCGATGGTGGCTACACCTTC.

The chain uses TRBV4-1 and TRBJ1-1; no clear D gene. CDR3 size: 14 residues. Germline V gene lookup returns CDR1 MGHRA and CDR2 YSYEKL. V was clipped by 2 bases and J by 1 base, with 8 bases between them. This chain's CDR3 is CASSQRVGNTEAFF. Here the CDR3 DNA reads TGCGCCAGCAGCCAACGGGTAGGGAACACTGAAGCTTTCTTT.

This clone was recorded only once. The chain recombines TRBV11-2 with TRBJ2-5; D remains ambiguous. V was trimmed by 1 base and J by 1 base, leaving 10 bases between them. Germline V gene lookup returns CDR1 SGHAT and CDR2 FQNNGV. The CDR3 runs to 15 residues. CDR3 region: CASSLGVAAQETQYF. The CDR3 DNA follows: TGTGCCAGCAGCTTAGGGGTGGCAGCCCAAGAGACCCAGTACTTC.

This clone showed up just once. This rearrangement joins TRBV3-1 (or the pseudogene TRBV3-2) to TRBJ1-1; 9 positions match TRBD1. V lost 2 bases to trimming and J lost 12 bases; unmatched junction nucleotides: 13. In germline, CDR1 is LGHDT, CDR2 YNNKEL (reference sequence). CDR3 size: 15 residues. The CDR3 DNA reads TGTGCCAGCAGCCAATCTCCGGTGACAGGGGGTAGGACTTTCTTT. This sequence encodes CASSQSPVTGGRTFF.